The rows below give T cell receptor beta chains drawn from one sample of a study of blood T cell repertoires in COVID-19. Repertoires were generated with immunoSEQ multiplex PCR, while TCRdb's copy carries only in-frame clones and drops some. In the table there are a few hundred thousand clones, approximately 87% of which are singletons. Sequencing was performed on PBMCs or T cells enriched from blood (not recorded which). These receptor sequences come from a woman aged 45-65 years who had recovered from COVID-19. The CDR3 runs from the conserved cysteine through the conserved F or W. The D gene is left open where the match is weak. The listing skips clone size in some rows; elsewhere it reads once, few, many or a size class.

TRBJ1-1,TRBV6-1,.,17,.,TGTGCCAGCAGTGTAGTGAGAGTGAGGGATCGACGAACTGAAGCTTTCTTT,CASSVVRVRDRRTEAFF
TRBJ2-1,TRBV9,.,13,TRBD2,TGTGCCAGCAGCGTAGGCGGGGGGACTGAGCAGTTCTTC,CASSVGGGTEQFF
TRBJ2-1,TRBV19,.,16,TRBD2,TGTGCCAGTAGTCCGGGGGGACTAGAGCCCTACAATGAGCAGTTCTTC,CASSPGGLEPYNEQFF
TRBJ1-2,TRBV5-1,.,14,TRBD1,TGCGCCAGCAGCGCCTACACAGGGGGTTATGGCTACACCTTC,CASSAYTGGYGYTF
TRBJ2-7,TRBV3-1/TRBV3-2,.,18,TRBD1,TGTGCCAGCAGCCAACCCTTTCCGGGACAGGGAGTATTGTACGAGCAGTACTTC,CASSQPFPGQGVLYEQYF
TRBJ1-5,TRBV28,.,12,.,TGTGCCAGCAGTTTCGCGAATCAGCCCCAGCATTTT,CASSFANQPQHF
TRBJ2-7,TRBV7-2,few,14,TRBD1,TGTGCCAGCAGCACAATAACAGGGGTTTACGAGCAGTACTTC,CASSTITGVYEQYF
TRBJ2-2,TRBV19,.,15,.,TGTGCCAGTAGTATCGGCCAGGGTGACACCGGGGAGCTGTTTTTT,CASSIGQGDTGELFF
TRBJ2-4,TRBV15,.,17,.,TGTGCCACCAGCCGAGGTACTCAGGGCAAGGCCAAAAACATTCAGTACTTC,CATSRGTQGKAKNIQYF
TRBJ1-2,TRBV19,.,14,.,TGTGCCAGTAGTATCGATAAGGGGAACTATGGCTACACCTTC,CASSIDKGNYGYTF
TRBJ1-6,TRBV3-1/TRBV3-2,.,13,.,TGTGCCAGCACCGGAGGGGAGAATTCACCCCTCCACTTT,CASTGGENSPLHF
TRBJ2-3,TRBV2,.,14,.,TGTGCCAGCAGTGAACGCCGGGGTTCAGATACGCAGTATTTT,CASSERRGSDTQYF
TRBJ1-5,TRBV5-1,once,14,.,TGCGCCAGCAGCTTGTCATCGGTCCGTCAGCCCCAGCATTTT,CASSLSSVRQPQHF
TRBJ2-1,TRBV7-2,once,12,.,TGTGCCAGCAGCTCCCGCAGCGGGGAGCAGTTCTTC,CASSSRSGEQFF
TRBJ1-2,TRBV4-2,few,16,.,TGTGCCAGCAGCCCAGAGGAGGGGGGGGTTAACTATGGCTACACCTTC,CASSPEEGGVNYGYTF
TRBJ1-2,TRBV6-2/TRBV6-3,.,15,.,TGTGCCAGCAGTTACCCTGCAGGGCTGGACTATGGCTACACCTTC,CASSYPAGLDYGYTF
TRBJ1-6,TRBV27,few,13,.,TGTGCCAGCAGTTCCCTCTATAATTCACCCCTCCACTTT,CASSSLYNSPLHF
TRBJ1-1,TRBV13,.,14,TRBD1,TGTGCCAGCAGCTTATTATCGGACAGGGCTGAAGCTTTCTTT,CASSLLSDRAEAFF
TRBJ1-1,TRBV7-2,.,14,.,TGTGCCAGCAGCCAGGGAACAGGGAACACTGAAGCTTTCTTT,CASSQGTGNTEAFF
TRBJ1-5,TRBV7-2,.,13,.,TGTGCCAGCAGCTTTGGTGGGAGGGAGCCCCAGCATTTT,CASSFGGREPQHF
TRBJ1-2,TRBV5-1,.,15,TRBD1,TGCGCCAGCAGCTTGGCGAGGGGGACAGTCTATGGCTACACCTTC,CASSLARGTVYGYTF
TRBJ1-1,TRBV4-1,.,14,.,TGCGCCAGCAGCCAAGATGGAGACTACACTGAAGCTTTCTTT,CASSQDGDYTEAFF
TRBJ2-7,TRBV7-3,.,16,TRBD2,TGTGCCAGCAGCCCCCTCGAGCGGGGGCCCCCCTACGAGCAGTACTTC,CASSPLERGPPYEQYF
TRBJ2-7,TRBV19,.,12,TRBD1,TGTGCCAGTTCAGGGGGCGGGTACGAGCAGTACTTC,CASSGGGYEQYF
TRBJ1-2,TRBV5-1,.,14,.,TGCGCCAGCAGCTTGCTCCGGGACACCTATGGCTACACCTTC,CASSLLRDTYGYTF
TRBJ2-5,TRBV3-1/TRBV3-2,.,15,TRBD2,TGTGCCAGCAGCCACCGTCGGGGGGGCTGGGAGACCCAGTACTTC,CASSHRRGGWETQYF
TRBJ1-1,TRBV29-1,.,12,.,TGCAGCGTCCAAGACCCAGGCACTGAAGCTTTCTTT,CSVQDPGTEAFF
TRBJ1-4,TRBV6-5,.,15,.,TGTGCCAGCAGTCCCGCCAGGGGCGGCGTTGAAAAACTGTTTTTT,CASSPARGGVEKLFF
TRBJ2-7,TRBV29-1,.,11,.,TGCAGCGTTGAAGATCGGGGAGAGCAGTACTTC,CSVEDRGEQYF
TRBJ1-1,TRBV7-9,.,14,TRBD1,TGTGCCAGCAGCTTAGAGGGGGCTGCCACTGAAGCTTTCTTT,CASSLEGAATEAFF
TRBJ2-1,TRBV11-2,.,13,TRBD1,TGTGCCAGCAGCCTGGACAGGGCAAATGAGCAGTTCTTC,CASSLDRANEQFF
TRBJ1-6,TRBV28,.,18,.,TGTGCCAGCAGGCCTGGGGGCAGGTTGAGCTCCTATAATTCACCCCTCCACTTT,CASRPGGRLSSYNSPLHF
TRBJ1-1,TRBV6-1,.,14,.,TGTGCCAGCAGTGAACAGGATTCGTTCACTGAAGCTTTCTTT,CASSEQDSFTEAFF
TRBJ1-5,TRBV28,.,14,.,TGTGCCAGCAGTTTTAGGACGGACTATGGTCCCCAGCATTTT,CASSFRTDYGPQHF
TRBJ1-4,TRBV2,.,14,.,TGTGCCAGCAGTCCCTCAGCGTATAATGAAAAACTGTTTTTT,CASSPSAYNEKLFF
TRBJ1-5,TRBV3-1/TRBV3-2,.,17,.,TGTGCCAGCAGCCAAGATTACGGGAACGGGGGCAATCAGCCCCAGCATTTT,CASSQDYGNGGNQPQHF
TRBJ2-3,TRBV4-1,.,17,.,TGCGCCAGCAGCCCGAGGGTTGGGTACTCTAGCACAGATACGCAGTATTTT,CASSPRVGYSSTDTQYF
TRBJ1-4,TRBV19,.,14,TRBD1,TGTGCCAGTACGACAGGGGGCACGGCGGAAAAACTGTTTTTT,CASTTGGTAEKLFF
TRBJ2-5,TRBV7-3,few,13,.,TGTGCCAGCAGCTTAACATATCGGGAGACCCAGTACTTC,CASSLTYRETQYF
TRBJ1-1,TRBV9,few,15,.,TGTGCCAGCAGCGTTTCGGTAGGGAGGAACACTGAAGCTTTCTTT,CASSVSVGRNTEAFF
TRBJ2-5,TRBV29-1,.,17,.,TGCAGCGTTGAAGGGACTAAGGGGAGCGCACTTCAAGAGACCCAGTACTTC,CSVEGTKGSALQETQYF
TRBJ2-7,TRBV30,.,13,.,TGTGCCTGGAGTTTAAACGGGGACTACGAGCAGTACTTC,CAWSLNGDYEQYF
TRBJ2-1,TRBV7-6,.,16,TRBD2,TGTGCCAGCAGCTTAGGACTAGCGGGGCCCTACAATGAGCAGTTCTTC,CASSLGLAGPYNEQFF
TRBJ2-1,TRBV30,.,11,.,TGTGCCTGGAGTCTTCAGAATGAGCAGTTCTTC,CAWSLQNEQFF
TRBJ1-6,TRBV30,.,13,TRBD1,TGTGCCTGGAGTCGGACAGGCAATTCACCCCTCCACTTT,CAWSRTGNSPLHF
TRBJ1-1,TRBV27,.,15,.,TGTGCCAGCAGTTTATTAGCAGGGGAGGGGACTGAAGCTTTCTTT,CASSLLAGEGTEAFF
TRBJ1-3,TRBV15,few,13,.,TGTGCCACCGCCTGGAGCTCTGGAAACACCATATATTTT,CATAWSSGNTIYF
TRBJ1-1,TRBV10-3,.,13,.,TGTGCCATCAGTGGGCAGGAGGGCACTGAAGCTTTCTTT,CAISGQEGTEAFF
TRBJ1-6,TRBV6-5,.,14,TRBD1,TGTGCCAGCAGGACGGGGACAGAAAATTCACCCCTCCACTTT,CASRTGTENSPLHF
TRBJ1-2,TRBV27,.,15,.,TGTGCCAGCAGTTCCCGGATGACTCATACGCAAGGCTACACCTTC,CASSSRMTHTQGYTF
TRBJ2-5,TRBV18,.,13,.,TGTGCCAGCTCACCAACGCGCGTGGAGACCCAGTACTTC,CASSPTRVETQYF
TRBJ1-1,TRBV15,.,14,.,TGTGCCACCAGCAGAGTTAGGGGGAATACTGAAGCTTTCTTT,CATSRVRGNTEAFF
TRBJ2-2,TRBV19,.,15,TRBD2,TGTGCCTCTAACGGGGGGGCGGCGGCCACCGGGGAGCTGTTTTTT,CASNGGAAATGELFF